This TCR beta chain was sequenced for a study of immune evolution from preneoplasia to lung adenocarcinoma. CDR3 length: 14 residues. Germline values: CDR1 SGHVS, CDR2 FQNEAQ. V lost 1 base and J lost 5; bases outside the gene matches: 4. Generated by immunoSEQ multiplex PCR, the TCRdb table keeps only in-frame clones and is missing some. The profile shows 5,800 or so clones, around 79% of them singletons. This chain uses TRBV7-8 with TRBJ2-5, with 7 bases fitting TRBD2. This TCR was recovered from an older donor with lung adenocarcinoma. The source material was FFPE adjacent normal lung tissue. The CDR3 region has the DNA TGTGCCAGCAGCTTAGAGGGAGCGGGGGAGACCCAGTACTTC. It yields the protein CASSLEGAGETQYF.